This T cell receptor beta chain was obtained from a study of healthy donors' naive CD4 and CD8 T cells (dated by TCRdb to between 2015 and 2016). Context from the whole study: Donor selection covered three age groups (20-25, 40-50 and 60-70 years) with roughly 6 people in each, and the resulting cohort had a mean age of approximately 45 and was half female. Donors were HLA-typed by sequencing at HLA-A, -B, -C, -DRB1, -DQB1 and -DPB1 using the SBTexcellerator protocol, an ABI3130xl analyzer and SBTengine software. Peripheral blood mononuclear cells were collected from some 20 healthy, unrelated individuals. To examine how TCR variation is linked to lineage commitment, the study sequenced rearranged TCR alpha and beta chains from naive CD4+ and CD8+ T cells. For TCR alpha, a new primer set was designed to cover all functional IMGT alpha gene variants, and the remainder of the protocol was kept the same as the beta-chain workflow.

Cells with a CD4+CD8-CD45RO-CD45RA+ profile were isolated by FACS and defined as naive CD4+ T cells, and those with a CD8+CD4-CD45RA+CD27bright profile were defined as naive CD8+ T cells. Sorting used antibodies against CD4 (RPA-T4), CD8 (SK1), CD27 (O323), CD45RA (HI100) and CD45RO (UCHL1). The data were produced on a 454 GS FLX Titanium. A previously published linear amplification protocol was used to construct TCR libraries from 500 ng of total RNA. Sequencing was carried out on the Roche/454 Genome Sequencer using Titanium chemistry. The original pipeline was this. A total of roughly 80,000 rearranged TCR alpha transcripts were sequenced from about 5 of the healthy donors. Duplicate transcripts were removed, and each unique TCR clonotype was defined by its CDR3 junction following IMGT nomenclature. CD4 versus CD8 status was modeled on V and J genes by logistic regression in R 2.13.0, with adjustment for donor effects and Bonferroni correction for multiple testing. TCRdb applied fastp at Q25 and MiXCR to the public reads, then kept only in-frame beta chains. Identical CDR3 protein sequences are pooled into one entry, listed with their most common genes and DNA. The V and J calls and clone size are TCRdb's, not the authors'. Within this sample are 150,000 to 200,000 distinct CDR3 sequences, with around 70% of them counted one time only. Together, the top ten hold less than 2.5% of the sample.

Beyond this particular receptor, the publication reports: Possible repertoire bias from homeostatic proliferation of naive T cells was not directly addressed. Taken together, V genes, J genes and CDR3 charge appeared to account for 10% to 15% of the variance in CD4/CD8 propensity, acting in a largely additive way. In both chains, CD4+ lineage was associated with a positively charged CDR3 and CD8+ lineage with a negatively charged CDR3. Most V and J gene segments were reportedly biased between naive CD4+ and CD8+ cells, consistently across donors and independent of HLA genotype. Because the alpha and beta chains were sequenced in bulk, pairing them was not possible, and so effects of the combined chains went unevaluated.

For CDR1 and CDR2, the germline V gene (reference sequence) lists DFQATT and SNEGSKA. The CDR3 measures 13 amino acids from cysteine to phenylalanine. Just the 39-base CDR3 DNA is kept, in frame starting at base 1. V loses 6 bases of germline sequence and J loses 2 bases, and the interval between the two ends is 13 bases. As to this clonotype: Its antigen is not yet known. Qualities for individual bases were not recorded, and no much larger clone is one base off.

Sequencing input: naive CD4+ and CD8+ T cells sorted from blood, pooled from several donors. The sample's cell subset or site label, decoded: FACS-sorted naive CD4+ (CD45RO-CD45RA+) and naive CD8+ (CD45RA+CD27bright) T cells. The origin of this receptor is a pool of human donors in good health; the sample pools cells from several healthy donors. The rearranged segments are TRBV20-1 and TRBJ2-5; a weak D assignment points to TRBD2 (5 bases agree). The sequenced DNA is TGCAGTGCCAGACGGGGAAAACAAGAGACCCAGTACTTC. Its translation is CSARRGKQETQYF.